Shown below are 20 T cell receptor beta chains from a single sample sequenced in a study of blood T cells in healthy people across ages. A J-beta primer mix and a sample-barcoded 5' primer were used in a second PCR of roughly 7 to 12 cycles. Using its own MiXCR run on the 5' RACE reads, TCRdb lists one record per CDR3 protein. The repertoire has 890,000 or so distinct CDR3 sequences, approximately 59% of them found once; the top ten carry about a quarter. The sample taken for sequencing was blood. The receptors stem from a man aged 25-45 years in good health.

This chain uses TRBV29-1 with TRBJ2-7; 10 nucleotides match TRBD1. Trimming cost V 7 bases and J 0 bases; bases outside gene matches: 3. The CDR3 consists of 13 residues. From germline, CDR1 is SQVTM and CDR2 ANQGSEA. CDR3 sequence: CSAGQGDSYEQYF. CDR3 bases: TGCAGCGCCGGACAGGGGGACTCCTACGAGCAGTACTTC.

This chain uses TRBV7-2 with TRBJ2-3; TRBD2 matches 7 bases. The CDR3 runs 14 residues. V lost 5 bases, J lost 4 bases, and 6 bases stayed unmatched. The germline V gene has CDR1 SGHTA and CDR2 FQGNSA. The CDR3 DNA follows: TGTGCCAGCAGCCCTACCGGGGGGTCAGATACGCAGTATTTT. It encodes CASSPTGGSDTQYF.

The chain joins TRBV12-3 or TRBV12-4 to TRBJ2-1, with 11 bases identical to TRBD1. V dropped 8 bases and J dropped 8; count of bases not matched to a gene: 8. This CDR3 region has 14 residues. The CDR3 loop is CASGVWTGGYEQFF. For the CDR3, the DNA is TGTGCCAGCGGGGTGTGGACAGGGGGCTATGAGCAGTTCTTC.

V gene TRBV6-1 combines with J gene TRBJ2-6; TRBD1 is a possible D gene (7 bases). V was cut by 6 bases and J by 1 base, with 19 bases left in between. The CDR3 spans 18 residues. The germline V gene encodes CDR1 MNHNS and CDR2 SASEGT. The CDR3 loop reads CASSPSRAGGSGANVLTF. CDR3 in DNA: TGTGCCAGCAGCCCCTCGCGGGCAGGGGGGTCTGGGGCCAACGTCCTGACTTTC.

The chain is built from TRBV7-2 and TRBJ1-4; possible D gene TRBD1, 6 bases. CDR1 is SGHTA and CDR2 is FQGNSA in the germline V gene. V was cut by 1 base and J by 9 bases, with 9 bases left in between. This CDR3 has 13 residues. CDR3 coding DNA: TGTGCCAGCAGCTTAGGAACAGGGCAAAAACTGTTTTTT. Translated: CASSLGTGQKLFF.

The chain carries TRBV20-1 and TRBJ1-4, with TRBD1 matching over 7 bases. In germline, CDR1 is DFQATT, CDR2 SNEGSKA (reference sequence). V lost 2 bases, J lost 4 bases, and 4 bases stayed unmatched. CDR3 length: 14 residues. CDR3 sequence (DNA): TGCAGTGCTAGACCGACAGGGTTTAATGAAAAACTGTTTTTT. The encoded protein is CSARPTGFNEKLFF.

In this sample, this clonotype turned up a few times. The genes are TRBV12-3 or TRBV12-4 and TRBJ1-5; a possible D gene is TRBD1 (6 bases). Deletions cut 5 bases from V and 4 bases from J, with 12 bases between. CDR3 length: 14 amino acids. The CDR3 region has the DNA TGTGCCAGCAGTGCACAGGGAGAGAATCAGCCCCAGCATTTT. Protein sequence: CASSAQGENQPQHF.

Comment on this clonotype: This may come from a read error, since a much larger clone is one base off. The chain has TRBV11-1 and TRBJ2-4; 9 nucleotides match TRBD1. Matching the DNA end better, TRBJ2-7 makes the J call doubtful. Germline loops: CDR1 SGHAT, CDR2 FQDESV (reference sequence). This CDR3 is 12 amino acids long. Here the CDR3 DNA reads TGTGCCAGCAGCGGGACAGGGATCGAGCAGTACTTC. It is translated as CASSGTGIEQYF.

This clonotype occurred many times. The chain joins TRBV20-1 to TRBJ2-7, with D tentatively TRBD1 or TRBD2 (5 bases each). Germline-derived CDR1 and CDR2 are DFQATT and SNEGSKA (reference sequence). This CDR3 spans 14 amino acids. The ends were cut back, 4 bases at V and 2 bases at J, with 15 bases in the middle. CDR3 loop: CSAMAQGPPYEQYF. CDR3 coding DNA: TGCAGTGCTATGGCTCAGGGACCCCCCTACGAGCAGTACTTC.

This clonotype showed up just once. CDR3 in amino acids: CASRGQREKTQYF. The DNA of the CDR3 is TGTGCCAGCAGGGGCCAGCGGGAAAAGACCCAGTACTTC. The chain carries TRBV6-1 and TRBJ2-5; 7 nucleotides match TRBD2. V lost 6 bases and J lost 6; bases outside the gene matches: 7. This CDR3 is built from 13 residues. The germline gives CDR1 MNHNS, CDR2 SASEGT.

V is TRBV11-3 and J is TRBJ2-7; D gene uncertain. This CDR3 region has 13 residues. V shed 0 bases and J shed 6 bases, with 9 bases lying between them. Germline CDR1 is SGHNT and CDR2 is YENEEA. The CDR3 DNA is TGTGCCAGCAGCTTAGATCTGCTCGGCGAGCAGTACTTC. This translates into CASSLDLLGEQYF. The full variable domain, in which reference TRBV11-3 and TRBJ2-7 provide the parts outside the CDR3, is EAGVVQSPRYKIIEKKQPVAFWCNPISGHNTLYWYLQNLGQGPELLIRYENEEAVDDSQLPKDRFSAERLKGVDSTLKIQPAELGDSAVYLCASSLDLLGEQYFGPGTRLTVT.

The V call is TRBV16, the J call TRBJ1-5, with D maybe TRBD1 (5 bases). The CDR3 loop spans 15 amino acids. Germline V gene data show CDR1 as KGHSY and CDR2 as FQNENV. V gave up 4 bases and J gave up 3 bases, with 13 bases separating them. CDR3 DNA sequence: TGTGCCAGCAGCCTCAGGGCCGGGGACAATCAGCCCCAGCATTTT. This gives the protein CASSLRAGDNQPQHF.

This clonotype was counted a few times. The genes are TRBV12-3 or TRBV12-4 and TRBJ1-2, with D uncertain. This CDR3 is built from 12 residues. Trimming took 1 base from V and 8 from J, leaving 8 bases between them. The CDR3 protein is CASSLEWEGYTF. For the CDR3, the DNA is TGTGCCAGCAGTTTAGAATGGGAAGGCTACACCTTC.

The chain employs TRBV7-2 and TRBJ2-7; D perhaps matches TRBD1 (6 bases). There are 13 residues in the CDR3. Germline values: CDR1 SGHTA, CDR2 FQGNSA. V lost 6 bases, J lost 3 bases, and 12 bases lay in between. CDR3 sequence (DNA): TGTGCCAGCAGTGCCCGGACAGTCTACGAGCAGTACTTC. Translating gives CASSARTVYEQYF.

The chain joins TRBV9 to TRBJ1-2; D not resolved. Per germline, CDR1 SGDLS and CDR2 YYNGEE. V lost 4 bases, J lost 2 bases, and 9 bases lay in between. The CDR3 runs to 13 residues. CDR3 sequence: CASSRVINYGYTF. The DNA for the CDR3 is TGTGCCAGCAGCAGGGTGATCAACTATGGCTACACCTTC.

This clonotype was seen only a few times. The chain couples TRBV5-6 to TRBJ2-6; D remains unclear. The V end lost 7 bases, the J end lost 5 bases, and 10 bases lay between the germline ends. This CDR3 contains 13 residues. Germline V gene sequence: CDR1 SGHDT, CDR2 YYEEEE. The CDR3 DNA reads as TGTGCCAGCGGTGGATCCAGGGCCAACGTCCTGACTTTC. It yields the protein CASGGSRANVLTF.

The rearrangement links TRBV5-7 to TRBJ2-1; 10 bases map to TRBD1. TRBV5-7 is treated as an ORF (open reading frame) with a function not yet certain. There are 16 residues in the CDR3. With V trimmed by 4 bases and J by 7 bases, 11 bases remained unmatched. Here the CDR3 reads CASSPLLGQGLNEQFF. For the CDR3, the DNA is TGTGCCAGCAGCCCTCTCTTGGGACAGGGGTTGAATGAGCAGTTCTTC.

The chain uses TRBV11-2 and TRBJ2-3; D remains ambiguous. Deletions cut 2 bases from V and 5 bases from J, with 11 bases between. The CDR3 sequence is 14 residues long. From germline, CDR1 is SGHAT and CDR2 FQNNGV. CDR3 coding DNA: TGTGCCAGCAGCTTACCGAATTTGAGAGATACGCAGTATTTT. Translated, it gives CASSLPNLRDTQYF.

This chain links TRBV20-1 with TRBJ2-7; TRBD1 aligns across 10 bases. CDR1 is DFQATT and CDR2 is SNEGSKA in the germline V gene (reference sequence). V was clipped by 2 bases and J by 2 bases; unmatched bases: 3. The CDR3 runs to 14 residues. The CDR3 is CSARRQGATYEQYF. The CDR3 DNA follows: TGCAGTGCTAGAAGACAGGGGGCCACCTACGAGCAGTACTTC.

The CDR3 protein is CSAKPLGEKDGYTF. For the CDR3, the DNA is TGCAGTGCTAAACCCCTGGGGGAGAAAGATGGCTACACCTTC. The V call is TRBV20-1, the J call TRBJ1-2, with D possibly TRBD1 on 5 matching bases. This CDR3 spans 14 amino acids. Germline CDR1 and CDR2: DFQATT and SNEGSKA (reference sequence). Trimming shortened V by 4 bases and J by 6 bases, and 18 bases separated the two germline ends.